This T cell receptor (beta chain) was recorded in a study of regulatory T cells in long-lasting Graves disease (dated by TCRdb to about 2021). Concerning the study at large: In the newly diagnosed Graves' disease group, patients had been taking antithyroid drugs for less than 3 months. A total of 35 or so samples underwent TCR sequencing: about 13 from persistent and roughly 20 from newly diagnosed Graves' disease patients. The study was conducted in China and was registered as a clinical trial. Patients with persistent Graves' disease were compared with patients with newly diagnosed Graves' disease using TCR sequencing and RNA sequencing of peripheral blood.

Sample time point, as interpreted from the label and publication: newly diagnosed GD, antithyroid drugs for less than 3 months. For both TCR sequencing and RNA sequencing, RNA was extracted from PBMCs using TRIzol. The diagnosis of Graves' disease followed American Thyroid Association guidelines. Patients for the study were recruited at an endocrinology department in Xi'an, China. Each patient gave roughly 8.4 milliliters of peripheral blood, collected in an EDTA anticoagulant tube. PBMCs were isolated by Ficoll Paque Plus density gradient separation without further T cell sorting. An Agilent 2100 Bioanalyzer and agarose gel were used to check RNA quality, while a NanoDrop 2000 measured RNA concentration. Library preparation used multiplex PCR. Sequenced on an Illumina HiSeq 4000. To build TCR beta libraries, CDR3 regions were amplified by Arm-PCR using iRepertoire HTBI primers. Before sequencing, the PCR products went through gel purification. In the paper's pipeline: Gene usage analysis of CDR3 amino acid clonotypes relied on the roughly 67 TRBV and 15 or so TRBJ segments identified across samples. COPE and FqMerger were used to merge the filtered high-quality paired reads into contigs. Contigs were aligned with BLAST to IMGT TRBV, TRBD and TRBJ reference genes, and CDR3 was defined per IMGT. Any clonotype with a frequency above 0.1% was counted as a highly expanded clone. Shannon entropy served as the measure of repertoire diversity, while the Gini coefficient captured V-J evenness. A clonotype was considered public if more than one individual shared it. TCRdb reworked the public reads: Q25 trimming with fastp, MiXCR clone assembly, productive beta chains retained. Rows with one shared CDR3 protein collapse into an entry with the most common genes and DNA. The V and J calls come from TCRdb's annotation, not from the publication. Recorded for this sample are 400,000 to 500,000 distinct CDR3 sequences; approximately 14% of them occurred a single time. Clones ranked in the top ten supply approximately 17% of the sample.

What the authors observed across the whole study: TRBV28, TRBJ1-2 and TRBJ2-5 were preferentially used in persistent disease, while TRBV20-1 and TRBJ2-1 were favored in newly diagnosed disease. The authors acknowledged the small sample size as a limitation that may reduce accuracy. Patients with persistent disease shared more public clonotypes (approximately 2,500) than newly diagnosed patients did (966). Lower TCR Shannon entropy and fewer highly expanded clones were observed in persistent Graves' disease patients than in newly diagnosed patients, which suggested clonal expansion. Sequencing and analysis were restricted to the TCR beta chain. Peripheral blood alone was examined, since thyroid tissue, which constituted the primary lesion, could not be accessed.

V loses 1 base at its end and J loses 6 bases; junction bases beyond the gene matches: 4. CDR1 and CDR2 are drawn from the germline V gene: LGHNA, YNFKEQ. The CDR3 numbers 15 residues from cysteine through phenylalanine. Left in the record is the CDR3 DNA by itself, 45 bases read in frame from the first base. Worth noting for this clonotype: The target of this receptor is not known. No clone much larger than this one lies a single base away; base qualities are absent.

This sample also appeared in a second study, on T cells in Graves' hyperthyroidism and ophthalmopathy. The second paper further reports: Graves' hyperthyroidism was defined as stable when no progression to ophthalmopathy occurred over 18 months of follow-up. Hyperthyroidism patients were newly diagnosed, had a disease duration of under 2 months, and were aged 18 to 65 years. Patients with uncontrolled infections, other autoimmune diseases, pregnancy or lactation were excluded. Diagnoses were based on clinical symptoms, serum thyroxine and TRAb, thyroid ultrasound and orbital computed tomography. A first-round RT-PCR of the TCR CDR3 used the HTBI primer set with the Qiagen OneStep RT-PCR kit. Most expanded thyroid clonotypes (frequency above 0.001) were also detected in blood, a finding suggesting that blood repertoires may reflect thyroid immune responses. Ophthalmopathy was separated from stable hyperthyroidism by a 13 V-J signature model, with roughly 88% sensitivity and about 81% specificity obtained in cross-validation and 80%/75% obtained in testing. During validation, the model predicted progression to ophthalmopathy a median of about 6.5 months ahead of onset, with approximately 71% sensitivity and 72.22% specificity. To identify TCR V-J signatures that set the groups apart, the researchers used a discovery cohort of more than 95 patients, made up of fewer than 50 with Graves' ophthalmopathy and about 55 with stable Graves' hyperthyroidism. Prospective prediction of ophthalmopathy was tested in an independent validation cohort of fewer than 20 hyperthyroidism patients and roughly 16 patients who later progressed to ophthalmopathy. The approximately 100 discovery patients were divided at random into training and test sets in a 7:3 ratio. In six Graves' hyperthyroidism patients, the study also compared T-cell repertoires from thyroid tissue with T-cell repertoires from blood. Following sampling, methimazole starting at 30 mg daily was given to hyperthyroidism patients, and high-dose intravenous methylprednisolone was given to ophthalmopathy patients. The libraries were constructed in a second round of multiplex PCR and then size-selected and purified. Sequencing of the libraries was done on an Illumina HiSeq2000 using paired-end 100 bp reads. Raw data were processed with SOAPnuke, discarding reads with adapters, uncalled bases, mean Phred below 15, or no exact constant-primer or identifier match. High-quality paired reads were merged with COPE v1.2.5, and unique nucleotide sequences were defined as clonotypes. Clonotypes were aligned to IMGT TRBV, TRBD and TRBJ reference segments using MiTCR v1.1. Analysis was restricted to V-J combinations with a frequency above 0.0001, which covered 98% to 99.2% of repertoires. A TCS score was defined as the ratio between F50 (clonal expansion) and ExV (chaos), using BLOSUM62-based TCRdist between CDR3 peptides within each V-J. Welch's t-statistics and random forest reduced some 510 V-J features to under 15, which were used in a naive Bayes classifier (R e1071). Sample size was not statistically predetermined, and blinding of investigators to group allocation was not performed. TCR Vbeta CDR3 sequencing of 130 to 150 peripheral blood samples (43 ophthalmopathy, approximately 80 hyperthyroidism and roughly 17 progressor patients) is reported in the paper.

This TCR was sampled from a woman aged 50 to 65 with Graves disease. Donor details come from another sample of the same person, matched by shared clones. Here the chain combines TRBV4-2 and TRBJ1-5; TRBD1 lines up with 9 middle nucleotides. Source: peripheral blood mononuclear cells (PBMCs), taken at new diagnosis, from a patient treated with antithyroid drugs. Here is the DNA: TGTGCCAGCAGCCAAGGGGACAGGGAGGGTCAGCCCCAGCATTTT. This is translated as CASSQGDREGQPQHF.